The sequence of this T cell receptor beta chain was determined in a study of CD8+ T cells in alopecia areata. Treatment of the sample: oral pan-JAK inhibitor, 5-10 mg twice daily. Extracted from the samples, RNA was reverse transcribed into cDNA to serve as the sequencing template. This table comes from immunoSEQ multiplex PCR, and its TCRdb copy is limited to in-frame clones, with some not included. Of approximately 220,000 clones in the sample, approximately 38% were seen once. This CDR3 spans 16 amino acids. Germline assignment: CDR1 SGHRS and CDR2 YFSETQ. V lost 0 bases and J lost 0, with 11 bases in between.

This receptor was obtained from a human donor with alopecia areata. The chain links TRBV5-1 to TRBJ2-3, with D possibly matching TRBD1 (5 bases). The material sequenced was CD4+ T cells sorted from blood, taken between weeks 30 and 35, from a patient treated with tofacitinib. The CDR3 DNA is TGCGCCAGCAGCTTGGTAGCAGGGCCAAGCACAGATACGCAGTATTTT. It yields the protein CASSLVAGPSTDTQYF.